These 5 T cell receptor beta chains originate from one sample sequenced in a study of cytomegalovirus exposure and HLA in healthy donors (dated by TCRdb to 2016 to 2017). The library was obtained by the immunoSEQ multiplex PCR assay. For the multiplex PCR, a mixture combining 60 forward primers for TCR Vbeta segments and 13 reverse primers for TCR Jbeta segments was used. The table comes from immuneACCESS by way of TCRdb, which keeps in-frame sequences with V and J called. Part of the clones is missing from these tables; in studies checked, under half for an unresolved V gene and the rest for unknown reasons. The sample has 150,000 to 200,000 clones on record, around 77% of them singletons. The biggest ten clones account for roughly 2% of the sample. The sequenced sample was PBMCs. These receptors originate from a man aged 25 to 40 in good health and CMV-seronegative.

This chain joins TRBV27 and TRBJ1-2; D is possibly TRBD1 (6 bases). The CDR3 has 16 amino acids. Trimming stripped 2 bases from V and 5 bases from J, with 18 bases between. Germline V gives CDR1 MNHEY, CDR2 SMNVEV (reference sequence). The CDR3 loop is CASSLMPGDTPYGYTF. The DNA for the CDR3 is TGTGCCAGCAGTTTAATGCCAGGGGACACTCCATATGGCTACACCTTC.

This rearrangement joins TRBV15 to TRBJ1-1; maybe TRBD1 (5 bases). CDR1 is LNHNV and CDR2 is YYDKDF in the germline V gene (reference sequence). The V and J ends lost 1 base and 4 bases respectively, with 16 bases between them. The CDR3 spans 16 residues. The CDR3 region is CATSRGQRGIGTEAFF. The DNA of the CDR3 is TGTGCCACCAGCAGAGGGCAAAGGGGTATCGGCACTGAAGCTTTCTTT.

V usage is TRBV2 and J usage is TRBJ2-6, with a weak D call TRBD1 (6 bases). Per germline, CDR1 SNHLY and CDR2 FYNNEI. Trimming stripped 11 bases from V and 4 bases from J, with 18 bases between. The CDR3 is made up of 15 amino acids. CDR3 loop: CALTRQGKGANVLTF. The CDR3 bases are TGTGCCCTAACAAGGCAGGGGAAAGGGGCCAACGTCCTGACTTTC. Supplemented by reference TRBV2 and TRBJ2-6, the full variable domain reads EPEVTQTPSHQVTQMGQEVILRCVPISNHLYFYWYRQILGQKVEFLVSFYNNEISEKSEIFDDQFSVERPDGSNFTLKIRSTKLEDSAMYFCALTRQGKGANVLTFGAGSRLTVL.

This clone was counted only a few times. The V and J genes are TRBV18 and TRBJ1-1; weak D call: TRBD1 (5 bases). Trimming took off 6 bases at V and 3 bases at J, with 11 bases between the two ends. CDR3 length equals 13 residues. Germline CDR1 reads KGHSH; CDR2 reads LQKENI. This CDR3 reads CASSLGGDTEAFF. The CDR3 coding sequence is TGTGCCAGCTCTCTGGGGGGGGACACTGAAGCTTTCTTT.

This clone has just one count. The rearrangement links TRBV6-1 to TRBJ2-1; 12 bases are shared with TRBD2. V trimming: 4 bases; J trimming: 5 bases; junction bases outside the gene matches: 12. In germline, CDR1 is MNHNS, CDR2 SASEGT. This CDR3 is 18 amino acids long. This CDR3 reads CASSAPSGRAEIHNEQFF. The CDR3 DNA sequence: TGTGCCAGCAGTGCCCCTAGCGGGAGGGCGGAAATACACAATGAGCAGTTCTTC.